This T cell receptor beta chain was sequenced in a study of CD8+ T cells in alopecia areata. Study overall: Scoring treated patients' severity relied on the percentage of scalp area affected.

The sequencing template was cDNA reverse transcribed from extracted RNA. Libraries were prepared by immunoSEQ multiplex PCR; TCRdb keeps only in-frame clonotypes and omits some of them. The sample carries fewer than 250,000 clones, less than 50% recorded once. A note on this clone: What it recognizes is unknown.

Treatment noted: oral pan-JAK inhibitor, 5-10 mg twice daily. Study-level results: Among the 100 top clones, expanded CD8+ clones, like scalp clonality, were significantly decreased by tofacitinib.

This sample comprised CD4+ T cells sorted from blood, obtained at approximately week 36, from a patient treated with tofacitinib. The sequence was collected from a human donor with alopecia areata.

The CDR3 bases are TGCGCCAGCAGCCCGTCGACTAGCGGGAGGTACAATGAGCAGTTCTTC. Protein sequence: CASSPSTSGRYNEQFF. The chain combines TRBV5-1 with TRBJ2-1; TRBD2 agrees at 13 bases. CDR3 size: 16 residues. V dropped 4 bases and J dropped 4; count of bases not matched to a gene: 5. The germline CDR1 and CDR2 sequences are SGHRS and YFSETQ.